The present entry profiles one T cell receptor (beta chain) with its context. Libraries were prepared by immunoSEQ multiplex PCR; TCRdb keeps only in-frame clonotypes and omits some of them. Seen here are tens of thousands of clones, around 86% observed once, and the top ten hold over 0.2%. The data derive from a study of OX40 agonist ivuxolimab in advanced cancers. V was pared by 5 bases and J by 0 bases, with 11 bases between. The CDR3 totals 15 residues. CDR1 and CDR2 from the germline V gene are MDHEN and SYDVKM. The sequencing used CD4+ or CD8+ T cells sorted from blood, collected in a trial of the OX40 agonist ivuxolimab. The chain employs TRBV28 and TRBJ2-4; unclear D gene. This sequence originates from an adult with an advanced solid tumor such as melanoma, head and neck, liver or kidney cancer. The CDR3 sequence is CASSPLELAKNIQYF. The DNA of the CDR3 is TGTGCCAGCAGTCCCCTAGAGTTAGCCAAAAACATTCAGTACTTC.